This T cell receptor (beta chain) was sequenced for a study of identical twins. Overall study findings and caveats: An excess of low generation probability was shown by twin-shared out-of-frame alpha sequences. Insertions were reduced in abundant cord blood beta clonotypes but not in memory repertoires. Conclusions came from cross-sectional statistical analysis, not from following the same donors.

This clonotype was found a few times. The antigen is undetermined. V lost 5 bases, J lost 2 bases, and 5 bases stayed unmatched. The CDR3 consists of 14 residues. The germline CDR1 and CDR2 sequences are DFQATT and SNEGSKA (reference sequence). TCRdb re-analysed the 5' RACE reads in MiXCR, keeping a single row per CDR3 protein. The table shows 400,000 to 650,000 distinct CDR3 sequences, with 20% to 25% occurring only once. This sample also belongs to another study, concerning T cells expressing NK-cell markers.

The material sequenced was CD4+ T cells sorted from blood. This clonotype originated in a woman aged 18-35 years in good health. The rearrangement links TRBV20-1 to TRBJ2-7, with 11 bases aligning to TRBD2. CDR3 protein: CSALKLAGAYEQYF. CDR3 sequence (DNA): TGCAGTGCTCTGAAACTAGCGGGGGCCTACGAGCAGTACTTC.